Listed below are T cell receptor beta chains from one sample, sequenced in a study of identical twins. One entry per CDR3 protein results from TCRdb running MiXCR on the 5' RACE reads. The table records 400,000 to 500,000 distinct CDR3 sequences, around an eighth of them present only once. This same sample was also part of a study on yellow fever vaccine responses in identical twins.

What was sequenced was CD4+ T cells sorted from blood. The receptors here all came from a woman between 18 and 29 years old in good health. CDR3s include the opening cysteine and the closing phenylalanine or tryptophan. The D gene is left open where the match is weak. Only some rows state a clone size, as once, few, many or a class for expanded clones.

J gene: TRBJ2-3
V gene: TRBV7-3
clone size: NA
D gene: NA
CDR3 DNA: TGTGCCAGCAGCCTAAGCGGTTATGGGCGGGGGCAGTATTTT
CDR3 protein: CASSLSGYGRGQYF

J gene: TRBJ2-2
V gene: TRBV5-5
clone size: many
D gene: NA
CDR3 DNA: TGTGCCAGCAGCTTGGGAGGACTGTTTTCAAGGGGCACCGGGGAGCTGTTTTTT
CDR3 protein: CASSLGGLFSRGTGELFF

J gene: TRBJ2-7
V gene: TRBV3-1
clone size: many
D gene: TRBD1
CDR3 DNA: TGTGCCAGCAGCCGGACAGGTCCCTACGAGCAGTACTTC
CDR3 protein: CASSRTGPYEQYF

J gene: TRBJ2-7
V gene: TRBV5-1
clone size: many
D gene: NA
CDR3 DNA: TGCGCCAGCAGCTTGATCAAGACAGGCCAGAGCTCCTACGAGCAGTACTTC
CDR3 protein: CASSLIKTGQSSYEQYF

J gene: TRBJ2-1
V gene: TRBV20-1
clone size: few
D gene: TRBD2
CDR3 DNA: TGCAGTGCTAGAGATTCTCTTAGCGGGGTAAACAATGAGCAGTTCTTC
CDR3 protein: CSARDSLSGVNNEQFF

J gene: TRBJ2-7
V gene: TRBV6-2/TRBV6-3
clone size: few
D gene: NA
CDR3 DNA: TGTGCCAGCAACCCGAGAAGGGGGGACGAGCAGTACTTC
CDR3 protein: CASNPRRGDEQYF

J gene: TRBJ2-2
V gene: TRBV5-1
clone size: NA
D gene: TRBD1
CDR3 DNA: TGCGCCAGCAGCTGGGGGACAGGGGTGAACACCGGGGAGCTGTTTTTT
CDR3 protein: CASSWGTGVNTGELFF

J gene: TRBJ2-7
V gene: TRBV28
clone size: NA
D gene: NA
CDR3 DNA: TGTGCCAGCAGTTTTCGTATCTCCTACGAGCAGTACTTC
CDR3 protein: CASSFRISYEQYF

J gene: TRBJ2-7
V gene: TRBV12-3/TRBV12-4
clone size: many
D gene: TRBD2
CDR3 DNA: TGTGCCAGCAGTCTCGGGGGGGTCCTGGACGAGCAGTACTTC
CDR3 protein: CASSLGGVLDEQYF

J gene: TRBJ1-5
V gene: TRBV3-1
clone size: NA
D gene: NA
CDR3 DNA: TGTGCCAGCAGCCAAGGTCGGAATCAGCCCCAGCATTTT
CDR3 protein: CASSQGRNQPQHF

J gene: TRBJ1-2
V gene: TRBV20-1
clone size: few
D gene: NA
CDR3 DNA: TGCAGTTCGCCAGGAGTTGGAGATGGCTACACCTTC
CDR3 protein: CSSPGVGDGYTF

J gene: TRBJ2-5
V gene: TRBV28
clone size: NA
D gene: NA
CDR3 DNA: TGTGCCAGCACCTCCGAGATACTAGGAGAGACCCAGTACTTC
CDR3 protein: CASTSEILGETQYF

J gene: TRBJ2-1
V gene: TRBV20-1
clone size: few
D gene: TRBD1
CDR3 DNA: TGCAGTGCTAGTGGACCGGGACAGGGGGTCGGTGAGCAGTTCTTC
CDR3 protein: CSASGPGQGVGEQFF

J gene: TRBJ2-7
V gene: TRBV27
clone size: NA
D gene: NA
CDR3 DNA: TGTGCCAGCAGTCCCCTTTTTCAGGGGAAACGCGAGCAGTACTTC
CDR3 protein: CASSPLFQGKREQYF

J gene: TRBJ2-1
V gene: TRBV10-3
clone size: many
D gene: NA
CDR3 DNA: TGTGCCATCAGTGTCGAACCCCTTGGGAATGAGCAGTTCTTC
CDR3 protein: CAISVEPLGNEQFF

J gene: TRBJ2-1
V gene: TRBV7-8
clone size: few
D gene: NA
CDR3 DNA: TGTGCCAGCAGCCCCGCGGAAACGAAGCCTGTCCAGTTCTTC
CDR3 protein: CASSPAETKPVQFF

J gene: TRBJ2-7
V gene: TRBV20-1
clone size: few
D gene: TRBD1
CDR3 DNA: TGCAGTGCTCCTACTTCCGGGACAGCAGCCTACGAGCAGTACTTC
CDR3 protein: CSAPTSGTAAYEQYF

J gene: TRBJ2-7
V gene: TRBV12-3/TRBV12-4
clone size: few
D gene: NA
CDR3 DNA: TGTGCCTGCAGTTTATTTGGTGGAAGTGCCACCAAAACCTACGAGCAGTACTTC
CDR3 protein: CACSLFGGSATKTYEQYF

J gene: TRBJ2-3
V gene: TRBV7-2
clone size: few
D gene: NA
CDR3 DNA: TGTGCCAGCAGCTCTCCGAGACTAGAGGGCACAGATACGCAGTATTTT
CDR3 protein: CASSSPRLEGTDTQYF

J gene: TRBJ2-1
V gene: TRBV5-4
clone size: many
D gene: TRBD2
CDR3 DNA: TGTGCCAGCAGCTCACTAGCGGGGGGGAACAATGAGCAGTTCTTC
CDR3 protein: CASSSLAGGNNEQFF

J gene: TRBJ1-5
V gene: TRBV6-2/TRBV6-3
clone size: few
D gene: NA
CDR3 DNA: TGTGCCAGCAATTGGGGCACCAATCAGCCCCAGCATTTT
CDR3 protein: CASNWGTNQPQHF

J gene: TRBJ2-7
V gene: TRBV18
clone size: NA
D gene: NA
CDR3 DNA: TGTGCCAGCTCCCCAGGACAGGTTGCCGCGGGGTACGAGCAGTACTTC
CDR3 protein: CASSPGQVAAGYEQYF

J gene: TRBJ1-5
V gene: TRBV2
clone size: few
D gene: NA
CDR3 DNA: TGTGCCAGCAGGGCGTGGGAGGGTCAGCCCCAGCATTTT
CDR3 protein: CASRAWEGQPQHF

J gene: TRBJ1-5
V gene: TRBV18
clone size: few
D gene: TRBD1
CDR3 DNA: TGTGCCAGCTCACCACCCGGGACAGGGAATCAGCCCCAGCATTTT
CDR3 protein: CASSPPGTGNQPQHF

J gene: TRBJ2-5
V gene: TRBV20-1
clone size: few
D gene: TRBD2
CDR3 DNA: TGCAGTGCTAGAGATGAGGCTAGCGGAGAGACCCAGTACTTC
CDR3 protein: CSARDEASGETQYF

J gene: TRBJ2-7
V gene: TRBV11-2
clone size: NA
D gene: TRBD2
CDR3 DNA: TGTGCCAGCAGCTACCCTAGCGGGGGGGCGGACGAGCAGTACTTC
CDR3 protein: CASSYPSGGADEQYF

J gene: TRBJ2-1
V gene: TRBV2
clone size: few
D gene: NA
CDR3 DNA: TGTGCCAGCGCCCGAGTAGAGCAGTTCTTC
CDR3 protein: CASARVEQFF

J gene: TRBJ1-4
V gene: TRBV29-1
clone size: few
D gene: TRBD1
CDR3 DNA: TGCAGCGTTTCAGACAGGGGGACTAATGAAAAACTGTTTTTT
CDR3 protein: CSVSDRGTNEKLFF

J gene: TRBJ1-1
V gene: TRBV7-2
clone size: NA
D gene: NA
CDR3 DNA: TGTGCCAGCAGCTTAAGGGCCTCCACTGAAGCTTTCTTT
CDR3 protein: CASSLRASTEAFF

J gene: TRBJ1-5
V gene: TRBV10-3
clone size: NA
D gene: TRBD1
CDR3 DNA: TGTGCCATCAGCCCTGGGACAGGGGATCAGCCCCAGCATTTT
CDR3 protein: CAISPGTGDQPQHF

J gene: TRBJ2-1
V gene: TRBV7-6
clone size: NA
D gene: TRBD2
CDR3 DNA: TGTGCCAGCAGCTTAAAAGTAGGCCTAGCGGGAGGGCCCCTCTACAATGAGCAGTTCTTC
CDR3 protein: CASSLKVGLAGGPLYNEQFF

J gene: TRBJ2-2
V gene: TRBV5-1
clone size: few
D gene: NA
CDR3 DNA: TGCGCCAGCAGCTTGGCGGCTAGCGCAACCGGGGAGCTGTTTTTT
CDR3 protein: CASSLAASATGELFF

J gene: TRBJ2-1
V gene: TRBV7-2
clone size: NA
D gene: TRBD2
CDR3 DNA: TGTGCCAGCAGCCCCTACGCCCTAGCGGGGGGGAGGAATGAGCAGTTCTTC
CDR3 protein: CASSPYALAGGRNEQFF

J gene: TRBJ2-7
V gene: TRBV20-1
clone size: few
D gene: TRBD2
CDR3 DNA: TGCGCCGTAGCGGGGCCTCCCTACGAGCAGTACTTC
CDR3 protein: CAVAGPPYEQYF

J gene: TRBJ2-1
V gene: TRBV15
clone size: NA
D gene: TRBD2
CDR3 DNA: TGTGCCACCAGCACAGCTAGCGGGAACATATTCTCCTACAATGAGCAGTTCTTC
CDR3 protein: CATSTASGNIFSYNEQFF

J gene: TRBJ2-1
V gene: TRBV11-2
clone size: few
D gene: NA
CDR3 DNA: TGTGCCAGCAGCACAGGGACTAACTACAATGAGCAGTTCTTC
CDR3 protein: CASSTGTNYNEQFF

J gene: TRBJ2-1
V gene: TRBV12-3/TRBV12-4
clone size: NA
D gene: NA
CDR3 DNA: TGTGCCAGCAGCCGAAGGGAGCAGTTCTTC
CDR3 protein: CASSRREQFF

J gene: TRBJ1-1
V gene: TRBV5-1
clone size: few
D gene: NA
CDR3 DNA: TGCGCCAGCAGCTCGGGAACTCCCGCGTACACTGAAGCTTTCTTT
CDR3 protein: CASSSGTPAYTEAFF

J gene: TRBJ1-5
V gene: TRBV12-3/TRBV12-4
clone size: few
D gene: NA
CDR3 DNA: TGTGCCAGCAGTTTAGGTCCCCAGCCCCAGCATTTT
CDR3 protein: CASSLGPQPQHF

J gene: TRBJ2-1
V gene: TRBV2
clone size: few
D gene: TRBD2
CDR3 DNA: TGTGCCAGCAGTCTAACAAGGGGTAGCGGGAGTTTCTTCCGAGTTGAGCAGTTCTTC
CDR3 protein: CASSLTRGSGSFFRVEQFF

J gene: TRBJ1-4
V gene: TRBV6-1
clone size: few
D gene: NA
CDR3 DNA: TGTGCCAGCAGTCCCCCAGGGATCAAGAATGAAAAACTGTTTTTT
CDR3 protein: CASSPPGIKNEKLFF